The 27 T cell receptor beta chains in this list originate from one sample, sequenced in a study of blood T cell repertoires in COVID-19. Here immunoSEQ multiplex PCR was the method, and the copy in TCRdb shows in-frame clones only, minus some. Of some 250,000 clones in the sample, 80% to 85% are singletons; the top ten hold roughly 2.9%. Sequencing was carried out using peripheral blood. All receptors come from a woman aged 55-75 years with active or convalescent COVID-19.

The chain joins TRBV9 to TRBJ2-5; 10 nucleotides line up with TRBD2. CDR3 length: 15 residues. The J segment lost 3 bases and the V segment lost 1 base, leaving 3 bases of the junction unmatched. The V gene's germline CDR1 is SGDLS and CDR2 YYNGEE. CDR3 in amino acids: CASSVYGTSEETQYF. CDR3 DNA sequence: TGTGCCAGCAGCGTATATGGGACTAGCGAAGAGACCCAGTACTTC.

V gene TRBV5-1 combines with J gene TRBJ1-1; TRBD1 matches 9 bases. The germline V gene encodes CDR1 SGHRS and CDR2 YFSETQ. V dropped 5 bases and J dropped 5; count of bases not matched to a gene: 10. The CDR3 contains 15 residues. CDR3 in amino acids: CASRLVRDRETEAFF. CDR3 DNA sequence: TGCGCCAGCAGACTTGTACGGGACAGGGAGACTGAAGCTTTCTTT. The complete variable domain, with remaining parts taken from reference TRBV5-1 and TRBJ1-1, reads KAGVTQTPRYLIKTRGQQVTLSCSPISGHRSVSWYQQTPGQGLQFLFEYFSETQRNKGNFPGRFSGRQFSNSRSEMNVSTLELGDSALYLCASRLVRDRETEAFFGQGTRLTVV.

This clone was detected once. Mismatch with germline at one junction end may stem from a read error. This chain's CDR3 is CACSRSGGDTDTQYF. In DNA, the CDR3 is TGTGCCTGCAGCAGGAGCGGGGGGGACACAGATACGCAGTATTTT. The chain has TRBV7-2 and TRBJ2-3; TRBD2 agrees at 10 bases. Germline CDR1 and CDR2: SGHTA and FQGNSA. This CDR3 has 15 amino acids.

The gene calls are TRBV18 and TRBJ1-2, with D tentatively TRBD1 (5 bases). Trimming removed 1 base at V and 8 bases at J, with 17 bases between. The germline V gene has CDR1 KGHSH and CDR2 LQKENI. This CDR3 is built from 15 residues. The CDR3 protein is CASSPRQDTPRGYTF. CDR3 in DNA: TGTGCCAGCTCACCACGGCAGGACACACCTAGAGGCTACACCTTC. Combining the CDR3 with reference TRBV18 and TRBJ1-2 gives the whole variable domain NAGVMQNPRHLVRRRGQEARLRCSPMKGHSHVYWYRQLPEEGLKFMVYLQKENIIDESGMPKERFSAEFPKEGPSILRIQQVVRGDSAAYFCASSPRQDTPRGYTFGSGTRLTVV.

The J gene is TRBJ1-2, the V gene TRBV29-1, with TRBD1 as a possible D gene (6 bases). The V gene lost 3 bases and the J gene lost 5 bases, with 10 bases spanning the gap. Germline V gives CDR1 SQVTM, CDR2 ANQGSEA. This CDR3 region has 12 residues. The CDR3 is CSVDPTGYGYTF. In DNA, the CDR3 is TGCAGCGTTGACCCCACAGGGTATGGCTACACCTTC.

This clone was counted between two and nine times. V gene TRBV14 combines with J gene TRBJ2-7; 10 bases align to TRBD1. Trimming took 2 bases from V and 2 from J; bases not matched to a gene: 3. The CDR3 has 15 residues. Per germline, CDR1 SGHDN and CDR2 FVKESK. The CDR3 region is CASSQRDRGAYEQYF. The CDR3 region has the DNA TGTGCCAGCAGCCAAAGGGACAGGGGAGCCTACGAGCAGTACTTC.

The genes are TRBV6-1 and TRBJ2-5; TRBD1 aligns across 10 bases. CDR1 is MNHNS, CDR2 SASEGT, per germline. The CDR3 loop spans 16 amino acids. Losses at the gene ends were 3 bases for V and 2 bases for J; bases not matched to a gene: 6. The CDR3 protein is CASSDRSGQGQETQYF. The CDR3 DNA reads as TGTGCCAGCAGTGACAGGTCGGGACAGGGGCAAGAGACCCAGTACTTC.

This clone is a singleton in its sample. V and J are TRBV11-1 and TRBJ2-3; TRBD2 agrees at 8 bases. Trimming removed 3 bases from V and 1 base from J; junction bases left unmatched: 6. The CDR3 runs to 16 residues. CDR1 SGHAT and CDR2 FQDESV come from the germline V gene (reference sequence). CDR3 sequence (DNA): TGTGCCAGCAGCTTCGGGATCGGGGGGGGCACAGATACGCAGTATTTT. Its protein product is CASSFGIGGGTDTQYF.

The chain carries TRBV15 and TRBJ1-2, with D hard to call. The CDR3 covers 13 residues. The germline V and J ends were trimmed by 0 bases and 13 bases, with 15 bases remaining between them. From germline, CDR1 is LNHNV and CDR2 YYDKDF (reference sequence). The CDR3 protein is CATSRDREARPTF. In DNA form, the CDR3 reads TGTGCCACCAGCAGAGATCGGGAAGCCCGTCCCACCTTC.

The rearrangement links TRBV4-3 to TRBJ2-7; 12 bases match TRBD1. The germline CDR1 and CDR2 sequences are LGHNA and YSLEER. The CDR3 is made up of 15 amino acids. J gave up 5 bases and V 4 bases, and 6 bases lay outside the gene matches. The CDR3 spells CASSPSGQGADEQYF. For the CDR3, the DNA is TGCGCCAGCAGCCCATCGGGACAGGGGGCGGACGAGCAGTACTTC.

This clone was observed a handful of times. The rearrangement joins TRBV19 to TRBJ2-1; D gene unclear. The CDR3 runs 15 residues. The germline gives CDR1 LNHDA, CDR2 SQIVND (reference sequence). V dropped 3 bases and J dropped 3 bases, with 12 bases sitting between them. The CDR3 region has the DNA TGTGCCAGTAGTATTGATGGCAGAAACTACAATGAGCAGTTCTTC. This encodes CASSIDGRNYNEQFF.

V is TRBV12-3 or TRBV12-4 and J is TRBJ1-2; 8 bases line up with TRBD1. This CDR3 contains 13 residues. V lost 7 bases, J lost 5 bases, and 6 bases stayed unmatched. CDR3 nucleotide sequence: TGTGCCAGCACCCGGACAGGGAGTTATGGCTACACCTTC. This encodes CASTRTGSYGYTF.

The chain employs TRBV27 and TRBJ1-1; a weak D match, TRBD1 (5 bases). Germline CDR1 is MNHEY and CDR2 is SMNVEV (reference sequence). CDR3 length: 10 residues. Trimming stripped 9 bases from V and 8 bases from J, with 10 bases between. As DNA, the CDR3 is TGTGCCAGTGCGGGGACCGAAGCTTTCTTT. It encodes CASAGTEAFF.

The V and J genes are TRBV3-1 (or the pseudogene TRBV3-2) and TRBJ2-5, with 7 bases lining up with TRBD2. Per germline, CDR1 LGHDT and CDR2 YNNKEL (reference sequence). This CDR3 is built from 14 residues. V gave up 2 bases and J gave up 2 bases; unmatched junction bases: 2. The CDR3 reads CASSQREAQETQYF. The CDR3 nucleotides are TGTGCCAGCAGCCAACGGGAGGCTCAAGAGACCCAGTACTTC.

Worth noting for this clone: Other DNA sequences in this specimen translate into the identical CDR3. The gene calls are TRBV19 and TRBJ2-1, with 8 bases matching TRBD2. The CDR3 is made up of 15 amino acids. CDR1 and CDR2 (germline): LNHDA, SQIVND (reference sequence). V gave up 3 bases and J gave up 4 bases; unmatched junction bases: 5. In nucleotides, the CDR3 is TGTGCCAGTAGTATTGGGACTAGTTCATACAATGAGCAGTTCTTC. Protein sequence: CASSIGTSSYNEQFF.

This clone was picked up a small number of times. The chain has TRBV5-5 and TRBJ1-2; 7 bases align to TRBD1. In germline, CDR1 is SGHKS, CDR2 YYEKEE (reference sequence). Trimming removed 4 bases from V and 2 bases from J; junction bases left unmatched: 8. The CDR3 totals 15 residues. CDR3 sequence reads: CASSVAGTDNYGYTF. The DNA for the CDR3 is TGTGCCAGCAGCGTCGCCGGGACAGACAACTATGGCTACACCTTC.

This clone was seen only once. CDR3 loop: CASSSLGQSNSPLHF. The CDR3, as DNA: TGTGCCAGTTCCTCCCTGGGACAGAGTAATTCACCCCTCCACTTT. This chain uses TRBV19 with TRBJ1-6, with TRBD1 matching 7 bases. Looked up from germline, CDR1 is LNHDA and CDR2 is SQIVND (reference sequence). The ends lost 8 bases at V and 6 bases at J; junction bases unmatched: 10. There are 15 residues in the CDR3.

This rearrangement joins TRBV19 to TRBJ1-1, with a weak D call TRBD1 (6 bases). V was trimmed by 5 bases and J by 4 bases, leaving 14 bases between them. Germline V gene lookup returns CDR1 LNHDA and CDR2 SQIVND (reference sequence). This CDR3 has 14 residues. The CDR3 DNA is TGTGCCAGTAGTGGAGGGCGGGGGCCCACTGAAGCTTTCTTT. Residues: CASSGGRGPTEAFF.

The rearrangement uses TRBV7-6 and TRBJ2-2, with 10 bases lining up with TRBD2. Germline values: CDR1 SGHVS, CDR2 FNYEAQ. V shed 7 bases, J shed 5 bases, and the junction held 7 bases outside the gene matches. The CDR3 is made up of 15 amino acids. The CDR3 DNA reads TGTGCCAGCACCCCTAGCGGGGGAGGGACCGGGGAGCTGTTTTTT. Its protein is CASTPSGGGTGELFF.

V gene TRBV27 combines with J gene TRBJ1-1; tentative D call: TRBD1 (6 bases). Germline-derived CDR1 and CDR2 are MNHEY and SMNVEV (reference sequence). The V end lost 4 bases, the J end lost 0 bases, and 18 bases lay between the germline ends. The CDR3 has 17 residues. The CDR3 here is CASSSRTAVKLNTEAFF. The CDR3 bases are TGTGCCAGCAGTTCTCGGACAGCGGTCAAGTTGAACACTGAAGCTTTCTTT.

In this sample, this clone turned up once. This chain joins TRBV9 and TRBJ2-5; 12 bases match TRBD2. After removal of 1 base from V and 5 bases from J, the junction contained 6 bases not matched to a gene. CDR3 length: 16 amino acids. CDR1 is SGDLS, CDR2 YYNGEE, per germline. For the CDR3, the DNA is TGTGCCAGCAGCGTATACCTAGCGGGGGGGCTGGAGACCCAGTACTTC. Its translation: CASSVYLAGGLETQYF.

The CDR3 loop is CASSLGFSGENYEQYF. The CDR3, as DNA: TGTGCCAGCAGCTTAGGGTTTAGCGGGGAAAACTACGAGCAGTACTTC. The rearrangement joins TRBV7-8 to TRBJ2-7, with 8 bases matching TRBD2. The CDR3 sequence is 16 residues long. After removal of 1 base from V and 3 bases from J, the junction contained 8 bases not matched to a gene. The germline V gene has CDR1 SGHVS and CDR2 FQNEAQ.

This clone occurred a few times. The rearrangement links TRBV4-1 to TRBJ2-7, with D hard to call. Trimming pared 0 bases from V and 3 bases from J, leaving 6 bases between. The CDR3 is made up of 13 amino acids. Germline CDR1 reads MGHRA; CDR2 reads YSYEKL. CDR3 DNA: TGCGCCAGCAGCCAAGAGTCCTTCTACGAGCAGTACTTC. Translation gives CASSQESFYEQYF.

CDR3 region: CASSPMVQGSLRPYEQYF. For the CDR3, the DNA is TGTGCCAGCTCACCAATGGTTCAGGGGTCCCTCCGACCCTACGAGCAGTACTTC. V is TRBV18 and J is TRBJ2-7; the D gene is possibly TRBD1 (6 bases). Germline-derived CDR1 and CDR2 are KGHSH and LQKENI. V was cut by 2 bases and J by 2 bases, with 22 bases left in between. The CDR3 has 18 residues.

This clone showed up just a few times. Other nucleotide sequences from this sample produce the same CDR3. The chain uses TRBV19 and TRBJ1-1; the D gene is possibly TRBD1 (5 bases). The length of the CDR3 is 14 residues. Germline V lookup: CDR1 LNHDA, CDR2 SQIVND (reference sequence). V lost 0 bases, J lost 0 bases, and 5 bases lay in between. The CDR3 DNA is TGTGCCAGTAGTATAGACAGGGTGAACACTGAAGCTTTCTTT. It codes for CASSIDRVNTEAFF. The full variable domain, in which reference TRBV19 and TRBJ1-1 provide the parts outside the CDR3, is DGGITQSPKYLFRKEGQNVTLSCEQNLNHDAMYWYRQDPGQGLRLIYYSQIVNDFQKGDIAEGYSVSREKKESFPLTVTSAQKNPTAFYLCASSIDRVNTEAFFGQGTRLTVV.

This clone appeared once. The rearrangement uses TRBV19 and TRBJ2-7, with 7 bases aligning to TRBD1. CDR1 is LNHDA, CDR2 SQIVND, per germline (reference sequence). With 4 bases clipped from V and 4 bases from J, the junction kept 13 bases outside the gene matches. The CDR3 covers 16 residues. In DNA, the CDR3 is TGTGCCAGTAGTACGCCCCCAGGGGGTAAGGCTTACGAGCAGTACTTC. This translates into CASSTPPGGKAYEQYF.

The chain links TRBV19 to TRBJ1-2; tentatively, D is TRBD1 (5 bases). The CDR3 runs 13 residues. CDR1 and CDR2 (germline): LNHDA, SQIVND (reference sequence). V shed 7 bases and J shed 3 bases, with 12 bases lying between them. CDR3 DNA sequence: TGTGCCAGTACTCGATCGGGGGACTATGGCTACACCTTC. This sequence encodes CASTRSGDYGYTF.